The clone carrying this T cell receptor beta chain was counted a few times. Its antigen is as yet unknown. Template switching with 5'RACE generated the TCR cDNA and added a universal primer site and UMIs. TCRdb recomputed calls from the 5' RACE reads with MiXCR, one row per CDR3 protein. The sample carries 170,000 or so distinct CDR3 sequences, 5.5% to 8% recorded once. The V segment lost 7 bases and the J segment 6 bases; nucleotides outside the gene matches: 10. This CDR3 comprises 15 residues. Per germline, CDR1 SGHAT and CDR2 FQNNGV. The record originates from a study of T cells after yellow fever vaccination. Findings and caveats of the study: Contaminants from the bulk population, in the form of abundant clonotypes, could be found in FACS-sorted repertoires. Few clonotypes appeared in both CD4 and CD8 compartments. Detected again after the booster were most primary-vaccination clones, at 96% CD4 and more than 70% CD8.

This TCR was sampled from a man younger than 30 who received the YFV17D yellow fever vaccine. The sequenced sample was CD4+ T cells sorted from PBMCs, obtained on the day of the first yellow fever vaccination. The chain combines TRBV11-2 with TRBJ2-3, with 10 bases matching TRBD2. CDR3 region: CASNLERGGKDTQYF. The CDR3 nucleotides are TGTGCCAGCAACCTCGAGCGGGGGGGCAAGGATACGCAGTATTTT.